These 22 T cell receptor beta chains were all obtained from the same sample, sequenced in a study of OX40 agonist ivuxolimab in advanced cancers. Profiling relied on immunoSEQ multiplex PCR, and the TCRdb table lists in-frame clones only, not all of them. The sample lists tens of thousands of clones, about 90% occurring once. The source material was CD4+ or CD8+ T cells sorted from blood, sampled in a trial of the OX40 agonist ivuxolimab. These receptors all stem from an adult with an advanced solid tumor such as melanoma, head and neck, liver or kidney cancer.

This clone was detected only once. The gene calls are TRBV5-1 and TRBJ2-3; 8 positions match TRBD2. With V trimmed by 4 bases and J by 3 bases, 7 bases remained unmatched. CDR3 length equals 15 residues. The V gene's germline CDR1 is SGHRS and CDR2 YFSETQ. CDR3: CASSPTGTSTDTQYF. The DNA of the CDR3 is TGCGCCAGCAGCCCAACCGGGACTAGTACAGATACGCAGTATTTT.

The chain carries TRBV27 and TRBJ1-1; D is perhaps TRBD1 (6 bases). Germline-derived CDR1 and CDR2 are MNHEY and SMNVEV (reference sequence). The CDR3 is 14 amino acids. V lost 3 bases, J lost 8 bases, and 16 bases lay in between. The DNA for the CDR3 is TGTGCCAGCAGTTTTAGGGGGGCCGGAAAAGAAGCTTTCTTT. This sequence encodes CASSFRGAGKEAFF.

The chain recombines TRBV6-5 with TRBJ1-1; D remains unclear. Trimming pared 0 bases from V and 0 bases from J, leaving 8 bases between. Germline V gives CDR1 MNHEY, CDR2 SVGAGI. CDR3 length: 15 residues. CDR3 nucleotide sequence: TGTGCCAGCAGTTACTCAGGCGCAATGAACACTGAAGCTTTCTTT. This gives the protein CASSYSGAMNTEAFF.

V is TRBV5-6 and J is TRBJ2-6, with D perhaps TRBD1 (7 bases). V lost 4 bases and J lost 3, with 14 bases in between. There are 16 residues in the CDR3. Per the germline V gene, CDR1 is SGHDT and CDR2 is YYEEEE. The CDR3 protein is CASSKEGAGGANVLTF. CDR3 coding DNA: TGTGCCAGCAGCAAGGAGGGGGCGGGTGGGGCCAACGTCCTGACTTTC.

The chain employs TRBV30 and TRBJ1-1; D is uncertain. CDR1 GTSNPN and CDR2 SVGIG come from the germline V gene (reference sequence). This CDR3 has 15 amino acids. Trimming left V 5 bases short and J 3 bases short, with 19 bases between. The CDR3 here is CAWASTKVPYTEAFF. As DNA, the CDR3 is TGTGCCTGGGCCTCGACAAAGGTGCCATACACTGAAGCTTTCTTT.

This clone turned up a few times. The V call is TRBV15, the J call TRBJ1-5; perhaps TRBD1 as D (5 bases). The CDR3 covers 14 residues. The germline V gene encodes CDR1 LNHNV and CDR2 YYDKDF (reference sequence). The V end was cut by 5 bases, the J end by 5 bases, with 13 bases between. The CDR3 loop is CATSGGEGYQPQHF. The DNA of the CDR3 is TGTGCCACCAGCGGGGGGGAGGGTTATCAGCCCCAGCATTTT.

The rearrangement joins TRBV4-1 to TRBJ2-2; 11 nucleotides line up with TRBD2. The CDR3 is 19 residues long. CDR1 is MGHRA, CDR2 YSYEKL, per germline. J gave up 0 bases and V 0 bases, and 6 bases lay outside the gene matches. The CDR3 nucleotides are TGCGCCAGCAGCCAAGATCCCACTAGCGGGGGAGCGAACACCGGGGAGCTGTTTTTT. Its protein product is CASSQDPTSGGANTGELFF.

The V gene is TRBV6-5, the J gene TRBJ2-3, with 10 positions matching TRBD2. Trimming cost V 7 bases and J 4 bases; bases outside gene matches: 8. CDR3 length: 15 residues. The germline gives CDR1 MNHEY, CDR2 SVGAGI. The CDR3 region has the DNA TGTGCCAGCAAGGGACTAGCGAGAGTTTCAGATACGCAGTATTTT. Residues: CASKGLARVSDTQYF.

The chain employs TRBV5-1 and TRBJ2-1, with D possibly matching TRBD2 (5 bases). The V and J ends lost 2 bases and 5 bases respectively, with 8 bases between them. Germline CDR1 and CDR2: SGHRS and YFSETQ. The CDR3 has 13 residues. The CDR3 protein is CASSFWRDNEQFF. The CDR3 coding sequence is TGCGCCAGCAGCTTTTGGCGGGACAATGAGCAGTTCTTC. Complete variable domain (other parts from reference TRBV5-1 and TRBJ2-1): KAGVTQTPRYLIKTRGQQVTLSCSPISGHRSVSWYQQTPGQGLQFLFEYFSETQRNKGNFPGRFSGRQFSNSRSEMNVSTLELGDSALYLCASSFWRDNEQFFGPGTRLTVL.

V usage is TRBV7-3 and J usage is TRBJ1-4; D not certain. The V gene's germline CDR1 is SGHTA and CDR2 FQGTGA. The CDR3 consists of 15 residues. The V end was cut by 1 base, the J end by 1 base, with 7 bases between. CDR3 sequence reads: CASSLKKGTNEKLFF. The CDR3 DNA reads as TGTGCCAGCAGCTTAAAGAAGGGAACTAATGAAAAACTGTTTTTT.

The chain has TRBV6-5 and TRBJ2-5, with D possibly matching TRBD2 (5 bases). Germline-derived CDR1 and CDR2 are MNHEY and SVGAGI. The CDR3 contains 14 residues. Trimming took off 3 bases at V and 4 bases at J, with 12 bases between the two ends. CDR3 nucleotide sequence: TGTGCCAGCAGTTATCTGGGAGTCCGAGAGACCCAGTACTTC. This translates into CASSYLGVRETQYF.

The chain carries TRBV20-1 and TRBJ2-3; D unclear. CDR1 DFQATT and CDR2 SNEGSKA come from the germline V gene (reference sequence). The CDR3 runs 10 residues. V lost 4 bases, J lost 3 bases, and 2 bases lay in between. For the CDR3, the DNA is TGCAGTGCTAAGACAGATACGCAGTATTTT. It codes for CSAKTDTQYF.

The chain recombines TRBV14 with TRBJ2-3; D is possibly TRBD2 (5 bases). V gave up 2 bases and J gave up 1 base, with 13 bases separating them. Germline lookup yields CDR1 SGHDN and CDR2 FVKESK. The CDR3 loop spans 16 amino acids. CDR3 nucleotide sequence: TGTGCCAGCAGCCAACGGGTCGGGATACGCACAGATACGCAGTATTTT. This codes for CASSQRVGIRTDTQYF.

The chain employs TRBV9 and TRBJ1-5, with a possible D match to TRBD1 (5 bases). Germline V gene sequence: CDR1 SGDLS, CDR2 YYNGEE. With 0 bases removed from V and 7 bases from J, the gap between germline ends came to 8 bases. This CDR3 has 13 residues. Written as DNA, the CDR3 is TGTGCCAGCAGCGTAGCGGGGGACCAGCCCCAGCATTTT. It codes for CASSVAGDQPQHF. Full variable domain (rest looked up from reference TRBV9 and TRBJ1-5): DSGVTQTPKHLITATGQRVTLRCSPRSGDLSVYWYQQSLDQGLQFLIQYYNGEERAKGNILERFSAQQFPDLHSELNLSSLELGDSALYFCASSVAGDQPQHFGDGTRLSIL.

This clone was seen just once. The chain couples TRBV11-1 to TRBJ2-5, with D hard to call. Trimming shortened V by 5 bases and J by 3 bases, and 10 bases separated the two germline ends. The CDR3 has 13 amino acids. The germline V gene encodes CDR1 SGHAT and CDR2 FQDESV (reference sequence). The CDR3 sequence is CASSGGREETQYF. The CDR3 DNA reads as TGTGCCAGCAGCGGCGGCCGGGAAGAGACCCAGTACTTC. Full variable domain (remainder filled in from reference TRBV11-1 and TRBJ2-5): EAEVAQSPRYKITEKSQAVAFWCDPISGHATLYWYRQILGQGPELLVQFQDESVVDDSQLPKDRFSAERLKGVDSTLKIQPAELGDSAMYLCASSGGREETQYFGPGTRLLVL.

The CDR3 region is CASSLVAGGREQYF. The CDR3 DNA is TGTGCCAGCAGCTTAGTAGCGGGGGGCCGTGAGCAGTACTTC. This chain joins TRBV7-6 and TRBJ2-7; the match to TRBD2 covers 10 bases. Germline lookup yields CDR1 SGHVS and CDR2 FNYEAQ. J was trimmed by 7 bases and V by 1 base; bases with no gene match: 4. The CDR3 runs 14 residues.

This clone is judged medium-sized. The chain links TRBV9 to TRBJ1-1; D is possibly TRBD1 (5 bases). The germline V gene has CDR1 SGDLS and CDR2 YYNGEE. V gave up 4 bases and J gave up 1 base, with 14 bases separating them. The CDR3 is made up of 15 amino acids. The CDR3 DNA follows: TGTGCCAGCAGCCTCACCGGGACCTCGAACACTGAAGCTTTCTTT. Translation: CASSLTGTSNTEAFF.

V usage is TRBV7-9 and J usage is TRBJ1-2; a possible D gene is TRBD1 (5 bases). The ends were cut back, 5 bases at V and 2 bases at J, with 9 bases in the middle. Germline V gives CDR1 SEHNR, CDR2 FQNEAQ (reference sequence). The CDR3 is 13 residues long. The CDR3 sequence is CASSDGGNYGYTF. The CDR3 DNA is TGTGCCAGCAGCGACGGGGGAAACTATGGCTACACCTTC.

This rearrangement joins TRBV5-1 to TRBJ1-1; weak D call: TRBD1 (5 bases). This CDR3 has 13 amino acids. CDR1 and CDR2 from the germline V gene are SGHRS and YFSETQ. Trimming took 1 base from V and 5 from J, leaving 9 bases between them. This CDR3 is CASSLSWGTEAFF. CDR3 bases: TGCGCCAGCAGCTTGTCCTGGGGGACTGAAGCTTTCTTT.

The chain is built from TRBV6-6 and TRBJ2-1, with 9 bases that match TRBD2. Germline CDR1 MNHNY, CDR2 SVGAGI (reference sequence). This CDR3 has 15 residues. Losses at the gene ends were 5 bases for V and 4 bases for J; bases not matched to a gene: 6. The CDR3 DNA reads as TGTGCCAGCAGTACGACTAGCGGTTTATACAATGAGCAGTTCTTC. Its protein is CASSTTSGLYNEQFF.

The chain carries TRBV30 and TRBJ2-5, with 7 positions matching TRBD2. V dropped 2 bases and J dropped 2; count of bases not matched to a gene: 8. This CDR3 comprises 15 residues. The germline V gene encodes CDR1 GTSNPN and CDR2 SVGIG (reference sequence). As DNA, the CDR3 is TGTGCCTGGAGTTTGTCTAGCGGATTTCAAGAGACCCAGTACTTC. Amino acid sequence: CAWSLSSGFQETQYF.

The chain employs TRBV28 and TRBJ2-1; 7 bases map to TRBD1. Germline V gene lookup returns CDR1 MDHEN and CDR2 SYDVKM. This CDR3 is built from 16 residues. The V segment lost 5 bases and the J segment 2 bases; nucleotides outside the gene matches: 9. In DNA form, the CDR3 reads TGTGCCAGCAGTCCTAAGGGGGCGCGGGCCTACAATGAGCAGTTCTTC. Protein: CASSPKGARAYNEQFF. The entire variable domain, with the rest obtained from reference TRBV28 and TRBJ2-1, is as follows: DVKVTQSSRYLVKRTGEKVFLECVQDMDHENMFWYRQDPGLGLRLIYFSYDVKMKEKGDIPEGYSVSREKKERFSLILESASTNQTSMYLCASSPKGARAYNEQFFGPGTRLTVL.